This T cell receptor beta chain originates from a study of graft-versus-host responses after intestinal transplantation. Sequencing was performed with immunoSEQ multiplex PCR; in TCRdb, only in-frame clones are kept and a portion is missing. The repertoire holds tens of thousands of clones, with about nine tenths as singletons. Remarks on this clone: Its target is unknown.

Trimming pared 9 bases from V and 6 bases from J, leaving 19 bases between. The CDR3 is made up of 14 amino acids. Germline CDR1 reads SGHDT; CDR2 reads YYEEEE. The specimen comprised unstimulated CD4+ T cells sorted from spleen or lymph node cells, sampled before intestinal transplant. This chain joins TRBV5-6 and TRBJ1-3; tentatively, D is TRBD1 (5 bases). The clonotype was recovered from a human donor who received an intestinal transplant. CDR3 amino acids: CATSRTYRANTIYF. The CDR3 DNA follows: TGTGCCACCTCCAGGACATACCGAGCAAACACCATATATTTT.